The 11 T cell receptor beta chains listed next were all sequenced from one sample in a study of control samples from healthy donors and cancer patients. Clones were read by immunoSEQ multiplex PCR, and TCRdb kept only the in-frame ones, dropping some. This repertoire shows around 130,000 clones, 91% found once; its top ten account for about 9%. Sequencing was carried out using blood. The receptors come from a man between 18 and 35 years old in good health.

V is TRBV29-1 and J is TRBJ2-3; D possibly matches TRBD1 or TRBD2 (6 bases each). Trimming stripped 7 bases from V and 1 base from J, with 21 bases between. The CDR3 is 16 residues long. Germline lookup yields CDR1 SQVTM and CDR2 ANQGSEA. Here the CDR3 reads CSGSGFEAGGTDTQYF. The CDR3 DNA is TGCAGCGGTAGCGGTTTTGAAGCAGGGGGCACAGATACGCAGTATTTT.

V and J are TRBV5-1 and TRBJ2-3, with D perhaps assigned TRBD1 or TRBD2 (6 bases each). This CDR3 region has 16 residues. Germline V lookup: CDR1 SGHRS, CDR2 YFSETQ. Trimming left V 0 bases short and J 2 bases short, with 13 bases between. CDR3 nucleotides: TGCGCCAGCAGCTTGGACCCGGGGGCCTTCACAGATACGCAGTATTTT. Translation gives CASSLDPGAFTDTQYF. Drawing the rest from reference TRBV5-1 and TRBJ2-3, the complete variable domain is KAGVTQTPRYLIKTRGQQVTLSCSPISGHRSVSWYQQTPGQGLQFLFEYFSETQRNKGNFPGRFSGRQFSNSRSEMNVSTLELGDSALYLCASSLDPGAFTDTQYFGPGTRLTVL.

The rearrangement joins TRBV7-9 to TRBJ2-3; D call uncertain. Deletions cut 3 bases from V and 4 bases from J, with 2 bases between. Germline V gene lookup returns CDR1 SEHNR and CDR2 FQNEAQ (reference sequence). This CDR3 comprises 11 residues. CDR3 DNA: TGTGCCAGCAGCTTCCCAGATACGCAGTATTTT. Protein: CASSFPDTQYF.

The rearrangement uses TRBV6-2 or TRBV6-3 and TRBJ1-2; possible D gene TRBD1, 6 bases. The germline gives CDR1 MNHEY, CDR2 SVGEGT. The CDR3 sequence is 13 residues long. V was cut by 2 bases and J by 6 bases, with 10 bases left in between. CDR3 sequence: CASSYGGLNGYTF. The CDR3 DNA reads as TGTGCCAGCAGTTACGGGGGGCTCAATGGCTACACCTTC.

The chain couples TRBV7-9 to TRBJ2-1; D may be TRBD2 (6 bases). Germline V gives CDR1 SEHNR, CDR2 FQNEAQ (reference sequence). CDR3 length equals 12 residues. Trimming removed 7 bases at V and 10 bases at J, with 14 bases between. For the CDR3, the DNA is TGTGCCAGCAATCCCCAGGGAGGCGAGCAGTTCTTC. Protein sequence: CASNPQGGEQFF. Full variable domain (remainder filled in from reference TRBV7-9 and TRBJ2-1): DTGVSQNPRHKITKRGQNVTFRCDPISEHNRLYWYRQTLGQGPEFLTYFQNEAQLEKSRLLSDRFSAERPKGSFSTLEIQRTEQGDSAMYLCASNPQGGEQFFGPGTRLTVL.

J is TRBJ1-1 and V is TRBV5-5; D remains unclear. The CDR3 has 14 residues. Trimming took 0 bases from V and 6 from J, leaving 12 bases between them. CDR1 and CDR2 from the germline V gene are SGHKS and YYEKEE (reference sequence). This chain's CDR3 is CASSLAGVGSEAFF. In nucleotides, the CDR3 is TGTGCCAGCAGCTTGGCCGGGGTGGGCTCTGAAGCTTTCTTT.

J is TRBJ2-7 and V is TRBV6-6, with D unclear. Trimming took 2 bases from V and 7 from J, leaving 9 bases between them. This CDR3 spans 12 amino acids. The germline V gene has CDR1 MNHNY and CDR2 SVGAGI (reference sequence). CDR3 DNA: TGTGCCAGCAGTTACGTGGAGACTGAGCAGTACTTC. Translating gives CASSYVETEQYF.

The genes are TRBV11-2 and TRBJ1-6; 8 bases line up with TRBD1. With V trimmed by 5 bases and J by 4 bases, 7 bases remained unmatched. The CDR3 is made up of 16 amino acids. Germline CDR1 and CDR2: SGHAT and FQNNGV. Here the CDR3 reads CASSHDRGDYNSPLHF. CDR3 bases: TGTGCCAGCAGCCACGACAGGGGCGATTATAATTCACCCCTCCACTTT.

The chain uses TRBV5-4 and TRBJ1-2; D may be TRBD1 (5 bases). Germline-derived CDR1 and CDR2 are SGHNT and YYREEE (reference sequence). The CDR3 spans 12 residues. The V and J ends lost 5 bases and 2 bases respectively, with 7 bases between them. The DNA of the CDR3 is TGTGCCAGCAGTGGGGGGAACTATGGCTACACCTTC. Its protein product is CASSGGNYGYTF.

This chain uses TRBV4-2 with TRBJ2-3; TRBD2 agrees at 11 bases. CDR3 length: 21 amino acids. The V and J ends lost 1 base and 0 bases, in that order; junction bases with no gene match: 15. In germline, CDR1 is LGHNA, CDR2 YNFKEQ. CDR3 region: CASSQGIRGTSGESSTDTQYF. For the CDR3, the DNA is TGTGCCAGCAGCCAAGGAATTCGGGGGACTAGCGGAGAATCTAGCACAGATACGCAGTATTTT.

The V call is TRBV9, the J call TRBJ2-5; 16 positions match TRBD2. The V gene end was trimmed by 0 bases and the J gene end by 3 bases; junction bases not matched to a gene: 8. CDR1 and CDR2 (germline): SGDLS, YYNGEE. The CDR3 covers 19 residues. CDR3 residues: CASSVATGTSGGAKETQYF. The CDR3 DNA is TGTGCCAGCAGCGTAGCCACCGGGACTAGCGGGGGGGCTAAAGAGACCCAGTACTTC.